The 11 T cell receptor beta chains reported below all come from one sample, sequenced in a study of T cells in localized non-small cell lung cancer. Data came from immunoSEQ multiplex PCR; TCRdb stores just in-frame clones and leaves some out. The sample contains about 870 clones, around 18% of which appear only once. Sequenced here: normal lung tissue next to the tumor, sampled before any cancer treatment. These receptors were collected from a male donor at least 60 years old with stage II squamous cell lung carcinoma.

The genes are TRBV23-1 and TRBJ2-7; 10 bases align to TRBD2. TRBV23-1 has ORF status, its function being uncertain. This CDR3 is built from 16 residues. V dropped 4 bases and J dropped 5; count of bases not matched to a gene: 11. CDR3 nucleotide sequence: TGCGCCAGCAGTCGTGTGGAGCGGGAGGGCGGGGACGAGCAGTACTTC. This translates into CASSRVEREGGDEQYF.

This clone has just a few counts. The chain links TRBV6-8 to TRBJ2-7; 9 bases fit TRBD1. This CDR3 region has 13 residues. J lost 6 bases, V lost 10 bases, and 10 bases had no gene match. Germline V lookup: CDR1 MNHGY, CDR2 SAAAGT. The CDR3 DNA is TGTGCCATCAGGGGACAGGGCTCGGTCGAGCAGTACTTC. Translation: CAIRGQGSVEQYF.

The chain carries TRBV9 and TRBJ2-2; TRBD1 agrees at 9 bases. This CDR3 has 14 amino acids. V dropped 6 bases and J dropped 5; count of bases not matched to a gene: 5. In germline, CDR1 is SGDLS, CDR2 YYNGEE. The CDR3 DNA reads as TGTGCCAGCACCGAGACAGGGGGGACCGGGGAGCTGTTTTTT. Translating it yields CASTETGGTGELFF.

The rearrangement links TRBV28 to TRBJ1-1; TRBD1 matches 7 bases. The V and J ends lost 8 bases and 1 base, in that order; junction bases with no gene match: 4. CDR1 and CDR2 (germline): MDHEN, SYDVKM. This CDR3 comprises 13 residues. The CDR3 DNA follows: TGTGCCAGCGTGGCAGGGGGGAACACTGAAGCTTTCTTT. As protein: CASVAGGNTEAFF.

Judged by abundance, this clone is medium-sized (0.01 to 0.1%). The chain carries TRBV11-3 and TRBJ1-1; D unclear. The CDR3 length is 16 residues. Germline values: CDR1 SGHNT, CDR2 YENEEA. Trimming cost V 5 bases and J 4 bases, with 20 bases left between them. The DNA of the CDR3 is TGTGCCAGCAGCCAGAAAAGAGGTCCCATGGGCACTGAAGCTTTCTTT. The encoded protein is CASSQKRGPMGTEAFF.

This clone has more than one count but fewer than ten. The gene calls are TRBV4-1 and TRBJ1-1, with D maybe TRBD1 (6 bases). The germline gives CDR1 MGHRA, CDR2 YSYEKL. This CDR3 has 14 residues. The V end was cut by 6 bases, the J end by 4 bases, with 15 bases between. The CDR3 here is CASRPTGRPTEAFF. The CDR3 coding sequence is TGCGCCAGCAGGCCTACAGGGCGTCCCACTGAAGCTTTCTTT.

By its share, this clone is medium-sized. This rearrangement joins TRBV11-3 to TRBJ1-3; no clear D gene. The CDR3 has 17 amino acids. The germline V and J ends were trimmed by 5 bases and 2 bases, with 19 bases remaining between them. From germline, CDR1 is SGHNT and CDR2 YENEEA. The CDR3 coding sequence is TGTGCCAGCAGCCCCGCCCTCGTGGTGGAGGCTGGAAACACCATATATTTT. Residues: CASSPALVVEAGNTIYF.

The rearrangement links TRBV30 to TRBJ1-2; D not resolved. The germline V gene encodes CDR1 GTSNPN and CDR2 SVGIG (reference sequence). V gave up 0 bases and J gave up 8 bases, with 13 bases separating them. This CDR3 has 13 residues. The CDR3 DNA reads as TGTGCCTGGAGTGTAGTTGGATTTGAGGGCTACACCTTC. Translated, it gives CAWSVVGFEGYTF.

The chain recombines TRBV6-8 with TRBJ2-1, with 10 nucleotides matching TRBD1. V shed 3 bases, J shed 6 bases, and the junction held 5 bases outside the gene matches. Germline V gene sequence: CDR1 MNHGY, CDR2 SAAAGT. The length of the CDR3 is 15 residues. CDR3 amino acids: CASSYGDRGPNEQFF. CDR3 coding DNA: TGTGCCAGCAGTTATGGGGACAGGGGTCCCAATGAGCAGTTCTTC.

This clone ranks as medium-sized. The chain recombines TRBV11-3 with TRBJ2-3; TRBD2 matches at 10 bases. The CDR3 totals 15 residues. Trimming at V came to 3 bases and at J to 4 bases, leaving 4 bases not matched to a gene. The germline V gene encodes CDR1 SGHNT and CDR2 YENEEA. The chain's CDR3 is CASSFSSGSSDTQYF. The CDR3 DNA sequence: TGTGCCAGCAGCTTCTCTAGCGGGAGCTCAGATACGCAGTATTTT.

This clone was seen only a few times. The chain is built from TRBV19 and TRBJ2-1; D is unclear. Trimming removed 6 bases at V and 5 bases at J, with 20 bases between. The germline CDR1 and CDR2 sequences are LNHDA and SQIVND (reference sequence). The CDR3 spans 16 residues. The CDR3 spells CASRPTDDQVNNEQFF. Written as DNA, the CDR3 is TGTGCCAGTAGACCGACGGATGACCAGGTAAACAATGAGCAGTTCTTC.